This T cell receptor beta chain was retrieved from a study of T cells after yellow fever vaccination. Findings and limits, study-wide: It was a small share of clonotypes that appeared in both CD4 and CD8 compartments.

This clonotype was counted between two and nine times. Its antigen is not identified. TCRdb analysed the 5' RACE reads with MiXCR anew, one entry per CDR3 protein. The sample has approximately 600,000 distinct CDR3 sequences, roughly an eighth seen once; the top ten hold around 14%. Germline V gives CDR1 LGHNA, CDR2 YSLEER. CDR3 size: 15 residues. V was cut by 0 bases and J by 2 bases, with 9 bases left in between. The source material was PBMCs, sampled on the day of the yellow fever booster vaccination. This receptor was obtained from a young man who received the YFV17D yellow fever vaccine. The V call is TRBV4-3, the J call TRBJ2-3, with D unclear. CDR3 loop: CASSQDGSPTDTQYF. The CDR3 bases are TGCGCCAGCAGCCAAGATGGCAGCCCCACAGATACGCAGTATTTT.